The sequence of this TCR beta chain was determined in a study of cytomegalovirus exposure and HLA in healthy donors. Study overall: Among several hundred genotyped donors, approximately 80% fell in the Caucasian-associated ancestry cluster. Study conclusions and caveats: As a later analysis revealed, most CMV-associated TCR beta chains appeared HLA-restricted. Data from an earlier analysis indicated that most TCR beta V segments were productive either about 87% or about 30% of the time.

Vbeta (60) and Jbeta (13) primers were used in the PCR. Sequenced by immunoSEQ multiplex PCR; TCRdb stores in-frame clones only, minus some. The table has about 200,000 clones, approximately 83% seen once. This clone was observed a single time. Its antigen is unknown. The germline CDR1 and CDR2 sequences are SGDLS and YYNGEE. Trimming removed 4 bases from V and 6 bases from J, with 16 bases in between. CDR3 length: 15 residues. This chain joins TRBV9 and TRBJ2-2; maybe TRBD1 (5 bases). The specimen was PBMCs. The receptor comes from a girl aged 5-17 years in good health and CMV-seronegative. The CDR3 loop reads CASSPYQGTAGELFF. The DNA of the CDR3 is TGTGCCAGCAGCCCATACCAGGGAACCGCCGGGGAGCTGTTTTTT.